The 17 T cell receptor beta chains reported below all come from one sample, sequenced in a study of human T cells and chemical hapten exposure. TCRdb recomputed calls from the RACE reads with MiXCR, one row per CDR3 protein. Among 300,000 to 400,000 distinct CDR3 sequences listed, less than 6.5% were seen once. Time point described: pre-sensitization, week 0. The treatment: therapeutic diphenylcyclopropenone sensitization with weekly scalp DPC. Sample: whole blood, taken in connection with sensitization to the hapten diphenylcyclopropenone (DPC). The receptors come from a woman aged 50 to 60 with alopecia areata. Some clones in this sample may be carry-over from other donors' samples.

This clonotype was found many times. The chain is built from TRBV28 and TRBJ1-5; D might be TRBD1 (6 bases). The CDR3 totals 12 residues. The germline CDR1 and CDR2 sequences are MDHEN and SYDVKM. V lost 10 bases, J lost 2 bases, and 9 bases lay in between. The CDR3 loop is CATRGGNQPQHF. CDR3 DNA: TGTGCCACCAGGGGTGGCAATCAGCCCCAGCATTTT. The whole variable domain, remainder taken from reference TRBV28 and TRBJ1-5, is DVKVTQSSRYLVKRTGEKVFLECVQDMDHENMFWYRQDPGLGLRLIYFSYDVKMKEKGDIPEGYSVSREKKERFSLILESASTNQTSMYLCATRGGNQPQHFGDGTRLSIL.

The rearrangement joins TRBV6-5 to TRBJ1-6; D gene ambiguous. Germline V gives CDR1 MNHEY, CDR2 SVGAGI. The CDR3 runs to 18 residues. Trimming removed 0 bases at V and 0 bases at J, with 12 bases between. CDR3 bases: TGTGCCAGCAGTTACTCAAATTCCCCGAGCTCCTATAATTCACCCCTCCACTTT. Its translation: CASSYSNSPSSYNSPLHF.

The rearrangement links TRBV2 to TRBJ2-5, with TRBD1 matching 9 bases. The V and J ends lost 2 bases and 2 bases, in that order; junction bases with no gene match: 3. The germline V gene encodes CDR1 SNHLY and CDR2 FYNNEI. The CDR3 has 15 amino acids. CDR3 loop: CASSENRGRQETQYF. CDR3 bases: TGTGCCAGCAGTGAAAACAGGGGGCGGCAAGAGACCCAGTACTTC. The entire variable domain, with the rest obtained from reference TRBV2 and TRBJ2-5, is as follows: EPEVTQTPSHQVTQMGQEVILRCVPISNHLYFYWYRQILGQKVEFLVSFYNNEISEKSEIFDDQFSVERPDGSNFTLKIRSTKLEDSAMYFCASSENRGRQETQYFGPGTRLLVL.

This chain uses TRBV6-5 with TRBJ2-3; 8 positions match TRBD2. V lost 6 bases to trimming and J lost 6 bases; unmatched junction nucleotides: 8. The CDR3 loop spans 14 amino acids. Germline assignment: CDR1 MNHEY and CDR2 SVGAGI. The CDR3, as DNA: TGTGCCAGCAGAACGGGAGGGCCTAGGGATACGCAGTATTTT. Its protein product is CASRTGGPRDTQYF.

This clonotype was recorded at least ten times. V gene TRBV5-6 combines with J gene TRBJ1-4; TRBD1 matches at 8 bases. The CDR3 consists of 15 residues. CDR1 is SGHDT and CDR2 is YYEEEE in the germline V gene. V lost 1 base, J lost 8 bases, and 7 bases stayed unmatched. CDR3: CASSLYAGGSEKLFF. For the CDR3, the DNA is TGTGCCAGCAGCTTGTATGCAGGGGGCTCCGAAAAACTGTTTTTT.

In its sample, this clonotype was seen a few times. The chain employs TRBV11-2 and TRBJ2-3; D ambiguous. Deletions cut 2 bases from V and 4 bases from J, with 13 bases between. There are 15 residues in the CDR3. Germline V lookup: CDR1 SGHAT, CDR2 FQNNGV. CDR3 in DNA: TGTGCCAGCAGCTTAATATGGGGATTCTCAGATACGCAGTATTTT. Encoded protein: CASSLIWGFSDTQYF.

The chain recombines TRBV9 with TRBJ1-3; a weak D match, TRBD1 (5 bases). The germline CDR1 and CDR2 sequences are SGDLS and YYNGEE. The CDR3 is 17 residues long. V was cut by 0 bases and J by 2 bases, with 15 bases left in between. This CDR3 is CASSVGSQGPAGNTIYF. CDR3 DNA: TGTGCCAGCAGCGTAGGTAGTCAGGGCCCAGCTGGAAACACCATATATTTT.

CDR3 sequence reads: CATNDRSNYGYTF. CDR3 DNA: TGTGCCACCAACGACAGATCTAACTATGGCTACACCTTC. The chain links TRBV6-5 to TRBJ1-2; possibly TRBD1 for D (5 bases). Germline CDR1 is MNHEY and CDR2 is SVGAGI. The CDR3 runs 13 residues. V gave up 10 bases and J gave up 0 bases, with 12 bases separating them.

This clonotype was found many times. The V call is TRBV6-5, the J call TRBJ2-3, with a tentative D call TRBD2 (6 bases). The V and J ends lost 5 bases and 0 bases respectively, with 12 bases between them. The CDR3 sequence is 15 residues long. CDR1 and CDR2 from the germline V gene are MNHEY and SVGAGI. CDR3 protein: CASSPISGSTDTQYF. DNA for the CDR3: TGTGCCAGCAGTCCCATTAGCGGCAGCACAGATACGCAGTATTTT.

This clonotype was counted only a few times. The chain employs TRBV2 and TRBJ2-2; D remains unclear. Trimming cost V 4 bases and J 5 bases, with 14 bases left between them. Germline lookup yields CDR1 SNHLY and CDR2 FYNNEI. The CDR3 totals 15 residues. The CDR3, as DNA: TGTGCCAGCAGTGGTGCAGCCCCAACTACCGGGGAGCTGTTTTTT. It codes for CASSGAAPTTGELFF.

The chain employs TRBV7-2 and TRBJ1-1, with TRBD1 as a possible D gene (5 bases). The CDR3 is 15 amino acids. Trimming took off 5 bases at V and 6 bases at J, with 19 bases between the two ends. Germline assignment: CDR1 SGHTA and CDR2 FQGNSA. The CDR3 spells CASSPRRGWGAEAFF. The CDR3 DNA reads as TGTGCCAGCAGCCCCCGTAGGGGATGGGGCGCTGAAGCTTTCTTT. Complete variable domain (other parts from reference TRBV7-2 and TRBJ1-1): GAGVSQSPSNKVTEKGKDVELRCDPISGHTALYWYRQSLGQGLEFLIYFQGNSAPDKSGLPSDRFSAERTGGSVSTLTIQRTQQEDSAVYLCASSPRRGWGAEAFFGQGTRLTVV.

This clonotype was detected many times. V gene TRBV28 combines with J gene TRBJ2-5, with TRBD2 as a possible D gene (6 bases). This CDR3 is 15 amino acids long. Trimming stripped 2 bases from V and 1 base from J, with 11 bases between. The germline V gene encodes CDR1 MDHEN and CDR2 SYDVKM. CDR3 protein: CASSLKRGGQETQYF. CDR3 nucleotides: TGTGCCAGCAGTTTAAAGAGGGGAGGCCAAGAGACCCAGTACTTC.

CDR3: CASRLDGAGPQHF. CDR3 bases: TGTGCCAGCAGGTTGGATGGTGCTGGGCCCCAGCATTTT. V usage is TRBV6-5 and J usage is TRBJ1-5, with D unresolved. Between the trimmed V and J ends, which lost 6 bases and 9 bases, there was a span of 15 bases. This CDR3 is 13 amino acids long. Germline V gives CDR1 MNHEY, CDR2 SVGAGI.

This clonotype was observed at least ten times. The chain carries TRBV6-2 or TRBV6-3 and TRBJ2-2; a possible D gene is TRBD1 (6 bases). Germline CDR1 reads MNHEY; CDR2 reads SVGEGT. The CDR3 totals 14 residues. V was shortened by 11 bases and J by 1 base, with 14 bases between the two germline ends. CDR3 bases: TGTGCCGTACGGGACATCGGGAACACCGGGGAGCTGTTTTTT. Residues: CAVRDIGNTGELFF.

This clonotype was counted ten times or more. This sequence joins TRBV11-2 and TRBJ2-7, with 7 bases that match TRBD1. The V gene's germline CDR1 is SGHAT and CDR2 FQNNGV. The V and J ends lost 5 bases and 2 bases, in that order; junction bases with no gene match: 9. The CDR3 runs to 15 residues. CDR3 nucleotides: TGTGCCAGCAGCCTTCCGCACAGGGGAGCCTACGAGCAGTACTTC. Translation: CASSLPHRGAYEQYF.

This chain uses TRBV28 with TRBJ2-1; tentatively, D is TRBD2 (5 bases). V lost 3 bases, J lost 9 bases, and 21 bases lay in between. The CDR3 runs 16 residues. Germline values: CDR1 MDHEN, CDR2 SYDVKM. This CDR3 reads CASSLSPLKRWAEQFF. The DNA for the CDR3 is TGTGCCAGCAGTTTGAGTCCGTTAAAGCGGTGGGCTGAGCAGTTCTTC.

This clonotype was recorded at least ten times. This chain links TRBV12-3 or TRBV12-4 with TRBJ2-3, with D maybe TRBD1 (5 bases). This CDR3 is built from 15 residues. V shed 4 bases and J shed 0 bases, with 11 bases lying between them. CDR3 in amino acids: CASSSRAASTDTQYF. DNA of the CDR3: TGTGCCAGCAGTTCCAGGGCGGCTAGCACAGATACGCAGTATTTT.